These T cell receptor beta chains were read from a single sample in a study of blood T cell repertoires in COVID-19. TCRdb's copy holds only in-frame clones and misses some; the assay was immunoSEQ multiplex PCR. The sample gives 150,000 or so clones, roughly 84% of which show up once; about 8% is in the top ten. Sequenced sample: peripheral blood. The receptors were sampled from a woman in her sixties or seventies with acute or convalescent COVID-19. The CDR3 runs from the conserved cysteine through the conserved F or W. The D gene is left open where the match is weak.

D gene: -; J gene: TRBJ2-5; V gene: TRBV7-3; CDR3 protein: CASSLTTGSGETQYF
D gene: TRBD1; J gene: TRBJ2-7; V gene: TRBV5-4; CDR3 protein: CASTLDRVSYEQYF
D gene: -; J gene: TRBJ1-3; V gene: TRBV6-5; CDR3 protein: CASRGPPGNTIYF
D gene: TRBD2; J gene: TRBJ2-7; V gene: TRBV6-2/TRBV6-3; CDR3 protein: CASSHLVLAGVSYEQYF
D gene: -; J gene: TRBJ2-2; V gene: TRBV5-1; CDR3 protein: CASSLVQGVTGELFF
D gene: -; J gene: TRBJ1-1; V gene: TRBV4-2; CDR3 protein: CASRGARGAFF
D gene: TRBD1; J gene: TRBJ2-5; V gene: TRBV7-9; CDR3 protein: CASSSSGQGNGETQYF
D gene: TRBD1; J gene: TRBJ1-5; V gene: TRBV5-5; CDR3 protein: CASSQTGGGNQPQHF
D gene: TRBD1; J gene: TRBJ2-2; V gene: TRBV27; CDR3 protein: CASSDRATGELFF
D gene: -; J gene: TRBJ1-6; V gene: TRBV6-2/TRBV6-3; CDR3 protein: CASSPDRDSPLHF
D gene: TRBD1; J gene: TRBJ2-2; V gene: TRBV11-2; CDR3 protein: CASNPGQYTGELFF
D gene: TRBD1; J gene: TRBJ1-2; V gene: TRBV5-6; CDR3 protein: CASIGYRGKNYGYTF
D gene: -; J gene: TRBJ1-1; V gene: TRBV5-1; CDR3 protein: CASSLQGNTEAFF
D gene: -; J gene: TRBJ1-1; V gene: TRBV18; CDR3 protein: CASSPRQAMNTEAFF
D gene: -; J gene: TRBJ2-2; V gene: TRBV6-6; CDR3 protein: CASSYSRDDNGELFF
D gene: -; J gene: TRBJ1-6; V gene: TRBV21-1; CDR3 protein: CASSKVNTKVETSNSPLHF
D gene: -; J gene: TRBJ2-3; V gene: TRBV5-1; CDR3 protein: CASSLSGGSSTDTQYF
D gene: TRBD1; J gene: TRBJ1-2; V gene: TRBV5-1; CDR3 protein: CASSQARTGSGGYTF
D gene: -; J gene: TRBJ1-1; V gene: TRBV7-6; CDR3 protein: CASSPYRVENTEAFF
D gene: -; J gene: TRBJ1-6; V gene: TRBV9; CDR3 protein: CASNPNGGSGSPLHF
D gene: -; J gene: TRBJ2-4; V gene: TRBV4-2; CDR3 protein: CASSQDRVIRRAKNIQYF
D gene: TRBD1; J gene: TRBJ2-7; V gene: TRBV27; CDR3 protein: CASSFGQGSSYEQYF
D gene: TRBD1; J gene: TRBJ1-2; V gene: TRBV6-6; CDR3 protein: CASSGQGARGYTF
D gene: TRBD2; J gene: TRBJ2-3; V gene: TRBV24-1; CDR3 protein: CATSDTTPGGRDTQYF
D gene: TRBD1; J gene: TRBJ1-2; V gene: TRBV15; CDR3 protein: CATSSPGTGGSQDYGYTF
D gene: -; J gene: TRBJ2-5; V gene: TRBV30; CDR3 protein: CAWSVLRGPQETQYF
D gene: -; J gene: TRBJ1-6; V gene: TRBV6-9; CDR3 protein: CASTITGSNSPLHF
D gene: TRBD2; J gene: TRBJ2-7; V gene: TRBV5-6; CDR3 protein: CASSVGLAGIYEQYF
D gene: -; J gene: TRBJ2-7; V gene: TRBV4-1; CDR3 protein: CASSQEGGSLVGQYF
D gene: -; J gene: TRBJ1-5; V gene: TRBV19; CDR3 protein: CASRYQGGGQPQHF
D gene: TRBD1; J gene: TRBJ2-1; V gene: TRBV28; CDR3 protein: CASSPVGGDEQFF
D gene: TRBD1; J gene: TRBJ1-2; V gene: TRBV28; CDR3 protein: CASSNQGASSYGYTF
D gene: TRBD2; J gene: TRBJ2-2; V gene: TRBV5-1; CDR3 protein: CASGSSGGNTGELFF
D gene: -; J gene: TRBJ2-5; V gene: TRBV9; CDR3 protein: CASSVGSLASEETQYF
D gene: TRBD2; J gene: TRBJ2-7; V gene: TRBV10-2; CDR3 protein: CASSESPRTSGGWSYEQYF